These 31 T cell receptor beta chains came from one sample sequenced in a study of T cells in Graves' hyperthyroidism and ophthalmopathy. Amplified regions were TCR beta CDR3 sequences from RNA transcripts. Using the HTBI primer set, a first-round RT-PCR was run on the TCR CDR3. TCRdb called the multiplex PCR reads again in MiXCR, with one record for every CDR3 protein. Of under 750,000 distinct CDR3 sequences listed, around 20% were seen once; the top ten hold roughly 17%. The sample comprised blood. All receptors derive from a woman aged 50 to 65 with Graves' hyperthyroidism that later progressed to Graves' ophthalmopathy.

This clonotype has just a few counts. The chain has TRBV5-6 and TRBJ1-1, with 7 bases identical to TRBD1. CDR1 and CDR2 (germline): SGHDT, YYEEEE. The junction had 8 bases not matched to a gene; V was cut back by 4 bases and J by 11 bases. The CDR3 loop spans 12 amino acids. The CDR3 spells CASSRLDREAFF. In DNA form, the CDR3 reads TGTGCCAGCAGCAGACTTGACAGGGAGGCTTTCTTT.

Many counts were recorded for this clonotype. This chain uses TRBV7-3 with TRBJ1-1; D perhaps matches TRBD1 (5 bases). Germline V gene sequence: CDR1 SGHTA, CDR2 FQGTGA. CDR3 length equals 16 residues. Trimming took 5 bases from V and 1 from J, leaving 17 bases between them. CDR3 nucleotides: TGTGCCAGCAGCCCAACGGGAGGGGCTGGGAACACTGAAGCTTTCTTT. This translates into CASSPTGGAGNTEAFF.

The chain recombines TRBV5-4 with TRBJ2-2; D is possibly TRBD1 (5 bases). Trimming removed 0 bases from V and 5 bases from J, with 11 bases in between. The CDR3 runs to 15 residues. Germline values: CDR1 SGHNT, CDR2 YYREEE (reference sequence). CDR3 residues: CASSLARVGTGELFF. In DNA, the CDR3 is TGTGCCAGCAGCTTGGCCAGGGTTGGGACCGGGGAGCTGTTTTTT.

This rearrangement joins TRBV4-1 to TRBJ2-7; D unresolved. The CDR3 runs to 14 residues. Germline V CDR1 and CDR2: MGHRA, YSYEKL. The V gene lost 1 base and the J gene lost 3 bases, with 10 bases spanning the gap. The CDR3 is CASSQAQLYYEQYF. The CDR3 DNA reads TGCGCCAGCAGCCAAGCGCAGCTATACTACGAGCAGTACTTC.

This chain links TRBV6-1 with TRBJ1-1; weak D call: TRBD1 (6 bases). The V end was cut by 5 bases, the J end by 3 bases, with 13 bases between. The germline gives CDR1 MNHNS, CDR2 SASEGT. The CDR3 extends over 14 amino acids. The CDR3 is CASSSRRGDTEAFF. Written as DNA, the CDR3 is TGTGCCAGCAGTAGTCGGAGGGGGGACACTGAAGCTTTCTTT.

This clonotype occurred a few times. This chain joins TRBV11-2 and TRBJ1-1; no definite D call. Germline CDR1 is SGHAT and CDR2 is FQNNGV. The CDR3 is 11 residues long. V was pared by 5 bases and J by 4 bases, with 5 bases between. CDR3 in DNA: TGTGCCAGCAGCGTCCCCACTGAAGCTTTCTTT. Amino acids: CASSVPTEAFF.

CDR3 region: CASSLAYNYGYTF. DNA for the CDR3: TGTGCCAGCAGCTTAGCATATAACTATGGCTACACCTTC. This chain connects TRBV11-2 to TRBJ1-2; D call uncertain. Looked up from germline, CDR1 is SGHAT and CDR2 is FQNNGV. The CDR3 totals 13 residues. V lost 1 base to trimming and J lost 1 base, with 4 bases between them.

The rearrangement joins TRBV12-3 or TRBV12-4 to TRBJ1-1; the D gene is possibly TRBD1 (5 bases). The length of the CDR3 is 15 residues. Deletions cut 3 bases from V and 3 bases from J, with 14 bases between. The CDR3 nucleotides are TGTGCCAGCAGTTTTGGGGGGGGGAAGGACACTGAAGCTTTCTTT. Encoded protein: CASSFGGGKDTEAFF.

The rearrangement links TRBV19 to TRBJ1-1; 7 bases align to TRBD1. The CDR3 runs 15 residues. J was trimmed by 4 bases and V by 3 bases; bases with no gene match: 8. Germline loops: CDR1 LNHDA, CDR2 SQIVND (reference sequence). CDR3: CASSIDNQGGTEAFF. The CDR3 bases are TGTGCCAGTAGTATCGACAACCAGGGGGGCACTGAAGCTTTCTTT. The entire variable domain, with the rest obtained from reference TRBV19 and TRBJ1-1, is as follows: DGGITQSPKYLFRKEGQNVTLSCEQNLNHDAMYWYRQDPGQGLRLIYYSQIVNDFQKGDIAEGYSVSREKKESFPLTVTSAQKNPTAFYLCASSIDNQGGTEAFFGQGTRLTVV.

The V gene is TRBV18, the J gene TRBJ1-5; a possible D gene is TRBD1 (5 bases). V was trimmed by 3 bases and J by 4 bases, leaving 7 bases between them. The CDR3 covers 13 residues. Germline V gene data show CDR1 as KGHSH and CDR2 as LQKENI. The CDR3 region is CASSPTENQPQHF. As DNA, the CDR3 is TGTGCCAGCTCACCGACAGAAAATCAGCCCCAGCATTTT.

With respect to this clonotype: Just one base apart from a much larger clone, this may be a read error. The J gene is TRBJ2-1, the V gene TRBV20-1; 11 nucleotides match TRBD2. Germline V gene sequence: CDR1 DFQATT, CDR2 SNEGSKA (reference sequence). The CDR3 contains 16 residues. J lost 0 bases, V lost 8 bases, and 9 bases had no gene match. The CDR3 loop is CSTKSLAGASYNEQFF. In DNA form, the CDR3 reads TGCAGTACTAAATCACTAGCGGGGGCCTCCTACAATGAGCAGTTCTTC.

This clonotype was counted ten times or more. An end of the junction differs from the germline gene, which may be a read error. V gene TRBV20-1 combines with J gene TRBJ1-5, with D uncertain. The CDR3 sequence is 12 residues long. Germline V gene sequence: CDR1 DFQATT, CDR2 SNEGSKA (reference sequence). The CDR3 bases are TGCAGTGCTGGAGACCGGGATCAGCCCCAGCATTTT. As protein: CSAGDRDQPQHF.

This clonotype was recorded a few times. V is TRBV12-3 or TRBV12-4 and J is TRBJ2-6; D might be TRBD1 (5 bases). This CDR3 has 18 amino acids. Trimming stripped 7 bases from V and 1 base from J, with 20 bases between. In DNA form, the CDR3 reads TGTGCCAGCAATCTGGGCAGCTTGGGGCCATCTGGGGCCAACGTCCTGACTTTC. The encoded protein is CASNLGSLGPSGANVLTF.

This clonotype has just a few counts. V and J are TRBV6-5 and TRBJ2-2; possibly TRBD1 or TRBD2 for D (5 bases each). Trimming took off 0 bases at V and 1 base at J, with 9 bases between the two ends. Looked up from germline, CDR1 is MNHEY and CDR2 is SVGAGI. CDR3 size: 16 residues. This chain's CDR3 is CASSYSGTRNTGELFF. In nucleotides, the CDR3 is TGTGCCAGCAGTTACTCGGGGACGAGGAACACCGGGGAGCTGTTTTTT.

As regards this clonotype: This clone may be a read error of a much larger clone one base away. V gene TRBV19 combines with J gene TRBJ1-5; 10 positions agree with TRBD1. V lost 4 bases and J lost 3; bases outside the gene matches: 9. This CDR3 is 17 amino acids long. Germline assignment: CDR1 LNHDA and CDR2 SQIVND (reference sequence). CDR3 nucleotide sequence: TGTGCCAGTAGTACTGGGGGACAGGGGACCTCCAATCAGCCCCAGCATTTT. It codes for CASSTGGQGTSNQPQHF.

This clonotype has a handful of counts. Being one base from a much bigger clone, this may be a read error. The CDR3 nucleotides are TGCAGTGCTAGAGGGGACAGGTACAATGAGCAGTTCTTC. It specifies CSARGDRYNEQFF. The rearrangement links TRBV20-1 to TRBJ2-1, with 8 bases identical to TRBD1. The V gene's germline CDR1 is DFQATT and CDR2 SNEGSKA (reference sequence). Unmatched junction bases numbered 0, after V lost 1 base and J lost 4 bases. CDR3 length: 13 residues.

This clonotype was seen ten or more times. V usage is TRBV7-2 and J usage is TRBJ1-1; 7 positions match TRBD1. The CDR3 sequence is 14 residues long. Trimming cost V 6 bases and J 4 bases; bases outside gene matches: 8. The germline V gene has CDR1 SGHTA and CDR2 FQGNSA. DNA of the CDR3: TGTGCCAGCAGTCAATACTCAGGGGGCACTGAAGCTTTCTTT. As protein: CASSQYSGGTEAFF.

This clonotype was counted a few times. V usage is TRBV16 and J usage is TRBJ2-3; D gene ambiguous. Between the trimmed V and J ends, which lost 8 bases and 3 bases, there was a span of 12 bases. Germline CDR1 KGHSY, CDR2 FQNENV. The CDR3 length is 13 residues. CDR3 residues: CASFALGTDTQYF. The CDR3 DNA follows: TGTGCCAGCTTCGCTTTGGGGACAGATACGCAGTATTTT.

This clonotype was counted at least ten times. The chain joins TRBV11-2 to TRBJ1-2; 9 bases map to TRBD1. Germline CDR1 is SGHAT and CDR2 is FQNNGV. The CDR3 has 15 residues. J was trimmed by 3 bases and V by 5 bases; bases with no gene match: 7. CDR3 protein: CASSLTDRGYYGYTF. CDR3 coding DNA: TGTGCCAGCAGCCTTACGGACAGGGGATACTATGGCTACACCTTC.

Regarding this clonotype: Possible read error: a much larger clone is one base away. This chain's CDR3 is CSAITDRGAYSTQPQHF. The CDR3 nucleotides are TGCAGTGCTATAACTGACAGGGGAGCTTATAGCACTCAGCCCCAGCATTTT. The chain is built from TRBV20-1 and TRBJ1-5; TRBD1 matches 8 bases. Looked up from germline, CDR1 is DFQATT and CDR2 is SNEGSKA (reference sequence). The CDR3 is 17 residues long.

This clonotype has a count of ten or more. This chain uses TRBV3-1 with TRBJ1-1, with a weak D call TRBD1 (5 bases). CDR3 length: 12 amino acids. Trimming cost V 6 bases and J 3 bases, with 8 bases left between them. The V gene's germline CDR1 is LGHDT and CDR2 YNNKEL (reference sequence). For the CDR3, the DNA is TGTGCCAGCAGGGGGCTGGACACTGAAGCTTTCTTT. It is translated as CASRGLDTEAFF.

This clonotype was found many times. As DNA, the CDR3 is TGCGCCAGCAGCTTGGAGCCCGGCAGGGAAGGCGATGAGCAGTTCTTC. Amino acid sequence: CASSLEPGREGDEQFF. V and J are TRBV5-1 and TRBJ2-1; D is possibly TRBD1 (5 bases). The CDR3 totals 16 residues. CDR1 SGHRS and CDR2 YFSETQ come from the germline V gene. Deletions cut 0 bases from V and 8 bases from J, with 18 bases between.

The CDR3 spells CASSFGTEDNEKLFF. The DNA of the CDR3 is TGTGCCAGCAGTTTTGGGACAGAAGATAATGAAAAACTGTTTTTT. The chain is built from TRBV12-3 or TRBV12-4 and TRBJ1-4; 7 bases are a match to TRBD1. CDR3 length: 15 residues. V lost 3 bases and J lost 4; bases outside the gene matches: 5.

This clonotype appeared a few times. The chain is built from TRBV7-6 and TRBJ2-7, with D uncertain. Germline V gene sequence: CDR1 SGHVS, CDR2 FNYEAQ. The CDR3 has 13 residues. V dropped 5 bases and J dropped 2 bases, with 10 bases sitting between them. This CDR3 is CASSNSGAYEQYF. The CDR3 coding sequence is TGTGCCAGCAGCAATAGTGGGGCCTACGAGCAGTACTTC. The whole variable domain, filled in from reference TRBV7-6 and TRBJ2-7, reads GAGVSQSPRYKVTKRGQDVALRCDPISGHVSLYWYRQALGQGPEFLTYFNYEAQQDKSGLPNDRFSAERPEGSISTLTIQRTEQRDSAMYRCASSNSGAYEQYFGPGTRLTVT.

This sequence joins TRBV29-1 and TRBJ2-5; no clear D gene. This CDR3 is built from 12 residues. V was cut by 7 bases and J by 0 bases, with 9 bases left in between. Germline CDR1 reads SQVTM; CDR2 reads ANQGSEA. The CDR3 is CSARKYQETQYF. The CDR3 DNA is TGCAGCGCTAGGAAGTACCAAGAGACCCAGTACTTC. Complete variable domain (other parts from reference TRBV29-1 and TRBJ2-5): SAVISQKPSRDICQRGTSLTIQCQVDSQVTMMFWYRQQPGQSLTLIATANQGSEATYESGFVIDKFPISRPNLTFSTLTVSNMSPEDSSIYLCSARKYQETQYFGPGTRLLVL.

Here the CDR3 DNA reads TGTGCCAGTAGTTTCCCGGGGGCAATGAACACTGAAGCTTTCTTT. Translation: CASSFPGAMNTEAFF. The J gene is TRBJ1-1, the V gene TRBV19; D possibly corresponds to TRBD1 (6 bases). Between the trimmed V and J ends, which lost 5 bases and 0 bases, there was a span of 13 bases. Germline CDR1 is LNHDA and CDR2 is SQIVND (reference sequence). The CDR3 runs to 15 residues.

Turning to this clonotype: This may come from a read error, since a much larger clone is one base off. This rearrangement joins TRBV3-1 to TRBJ1-1; perhaps TRBD1 as D (5 bases). The V gene's germline CDR1 is LGHDT and CDR2 YNNKEL (reference sequence). The CDR3 runs 15 residues. CDR3 sequence: CASSQEGRAYTEALF. The DNA for the CDR3 is TGTGCCAGCAGCCAAGAAGGCAGGGCTTACACTGAAGCTCTCTTT.

The chain couples TRBV20-1 to TRBJ2-7, with D perhaps assigned TRBD1 or TRBD2 (5 bases each). Trimming stripped 3 bases from V and 4 bases from J, with 10 bases between. Per the germline V gene, CDR1 is DFQATT and CDR2 is SNEGSKA (reference sequence). CDR3 length: 12 residues. The CDR3 nucleotides are TGCAGTGCTAGGGGGGACCTTTACGAGCAGTACTTC. Translation: CSARGDLYEQYF.

The chain recombines TRBV15 with TRBJ1-3; D gene uncertain. The length of the CDR3 is 15 residues. Germline-derived CDR1 and CDR2 are LNHNV and YYDKDF (reference sequence). V was clipped by 1 base and J by 0 bases, with 7 bases between them. The CDR3, as DNA: TGTGCCACCAGCAGAGGCCTCAGCTCTGGAAACACCATATATTTT. Translated, it gives CATSRGLSSGNTIYF. The complete variable domain, with remaining parts taken from reference TRBV15 and TRBJ1-3, reads DAMVIQNPRYQVTQFGKPVTLSCSQTLNHNVMYWYQQKSSQAPKLLFHYYDKDFNNEADTPDNFQSRRPNTSFCFLDIRSPGLGDTAMYLCATSRGLSSGNTIYFGEGSWLTVV.

This clonotype was counted a few times. The chain has TRBV6-5 and TRBJ1-1; D perhaps matches TRBD1 (6 bases). Germline CDR1 MNHEY, CDR2 SVGAGI. The CDR3 is made up of 14 amino acids. Trimming took off 2 bases at V and 4 bases at J, with 11 bases between the two ends. CDR3 loop: CASSYTRGGTEAFF. The CDR3 DNA reads as TGTGCCAGCAGTTACACCAGGGGTGGCACTGAAGCTTTCTTT.

The gene calls are TRBV20-1 and TRBJ1-4; no firm D call. V was clipped by 5 bases and J by 0 bases, with 10 bases between them. The CDR3 length is 14 residues. The germline V gene has CDR1 DFQATT and CDR2 SNEGSKA (reference sequence). DNA for the CDR3: TGCAGTGCTTTCCGACAACCAACTAATGAAAAACTGTTTTTT. It translates to CSAFRQPTNEKLFF.